This T cell receptor beta chain was sequenced for a study of monozygotic twins with inflammatory bowel disease. The study, taken as a whole, reports: Fewer shared clonotypes with others were found in IBD patients than in healthy twins, especially with disease activity. Immunosuppressive treatment differences may have increased patient repertoire variability.

The CDR3 extends over 14 amino acids. Germline CDR1 is MDHEN and CDR2 is SYDVKM. For this clonotype: Antigen specificity is unknown.

Two nested PCRs, around 16 and 10 cycles, amplified TCRalpha and TCRbeta cDNA. One entry per CDR3 protein, without DNA, is what TCRdb gives after re-calling the 5' RACE reads. The sample includes fewer than 550,000 distinct CDR3 sequences. The chain employs TRBV28 and TRBJ1-4. This receptor was obtained from a human donor with ulcerative colitis or Crohn's disease, or a healthy co-twin of an affected twin (not recorded which). The sample comprised blood. The CDR3: CASSFGHSNEKLFF.